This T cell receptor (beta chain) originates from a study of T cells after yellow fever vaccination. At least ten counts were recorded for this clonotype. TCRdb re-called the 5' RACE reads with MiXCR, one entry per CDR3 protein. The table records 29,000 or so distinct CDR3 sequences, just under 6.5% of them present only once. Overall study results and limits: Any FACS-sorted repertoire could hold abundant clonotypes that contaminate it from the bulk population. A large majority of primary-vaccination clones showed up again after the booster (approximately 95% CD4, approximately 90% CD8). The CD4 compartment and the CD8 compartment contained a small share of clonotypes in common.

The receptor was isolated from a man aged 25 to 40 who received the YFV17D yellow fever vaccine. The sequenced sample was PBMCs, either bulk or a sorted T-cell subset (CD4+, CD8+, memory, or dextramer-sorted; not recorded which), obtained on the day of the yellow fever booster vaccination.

This chain's CDR3 is CASWDSNYGYTF. The CDR3 DNA reads as TGTGCCAGTTGGGACAGTAACTATGGCTACACCTTC. The chain is built from TRBV19 and TRBJ1-2; TRBD1 agrees at 7 bases. CDR3 length equals 12 residues. CDR1 LNHDA and CDR2 SQIVND come from the germline V gene (reference sequence). V dropped 8 bases and J dropped 1; count of bases not matched to a gene: 1.